The 32 T cell receptor beta chains listed next were all sequenced from one sample in a study of beta chain features in type 1 diabetes. Expressed TCRB transcripts were sequenced because the entire RNA isolate underwent reverse transcription. Assay: immunoSEQ multiplex PCR; the TCRdb copy retains only in-frame clones and omits some. This table holds fewer than 650,000 clones, 15% found once. Source material: naive CD4+ T cells from blood. Source of these receptors: a young man in good health.

This clone was seen a handful of times. The chain employs TRBV28 and TRBJ2-7; a weak D match, TRBD2 (6 bases). Trimming removed 7 bases at V and 3 bases at J, with 16 bases between. Germline loops: CDR1 MDHEN, CDR2 SYDVKM. The CDR3 runs 14 residues. The CDR3 bases are TGTGCCAGCATGGGGTTAGCGGAACTCTACGAGCAGTACTTC. It is translated as CASMGLAELYEQYF.

This clone occurred many times. The chain carries TRBV5-6 and TRBJ1-2, with TRBD1 matching 8 bases. Trimming at V came to 4 bases and at J to 4 bases, leaving 6 bases not matched to a gene. Germline-derived CDR1 and CDR2 are SGHDT and YYEEEE. The CDR3 has 14 amino acids. CDR3 bases: TGTGCCAGCAGCCTACAGGGGGAAGGCTATGGCTACACCTTC. Translating gives CASSLQGEGYGYTF.

The gene calls are TRBV2 and TRBJ2-1; D is undetermined. The CDR3 is 16 residues long. The ends were cut back, 2 bases at V and 4 bases at J, with 15 bases in the middle. Per the germline V gene, CDR1 is SNHLY and CDR2 is FYNNEI. CDR3: CASSERVAKAYNEQFF. For the CDR3, the DNA is TGTGCCAGCAGTGAACGGGTAGCCAAGGCTTACAATGAGCAGTTCTTC.

This clone was seen a handful of times. V is TRBV5-1 and J is TRBJ2-5; possibly TRBD1 or TRBD2 for D (5 bases each). Trimming shortened V by 7 bases and J by 4 bases, and 11 bases separated the two germline ends. This CDR3 comprises 12 residues. Germline V CDR1 and CDR2: SGHRS, YFSETQ. CDR3 amino acids: CASSERGETQYF. The CDR3 region has the DNA TGCGCCAGCTCGGAGAGGGGAGAGACCCAGTACTTC. Combining the CDR3 with reference TRBV5-1 and TRBJ2-5 gives the whole variable domain KAGVTQTPRYLIKTRGQQVTLSCSPISGHRSVSWYQQTPGQGLQFLFEYFSETQRNKGNFPGRFSGRQFSNSRSEMNVSTLELGDSALYLCASSERGETQYFGPGTRLLVL.

The rearrangement uses TRBV6-5 and TRBJ2-7; D assignment may be TRBD1 or TRBD2 (7 bases each). The germline CDR1 and CDR2 sequences are MNHEY and SVGAGI. Trimming pared 5 bases from V and 5 bases from J, leaving 19 bases between. The CDR3 consists of 15 residues. CDR3 region: CASSRTSRGRDEQYF. DNA for the CDR3: TGTGCCAGCAGTCGCACGTCCAGGGGGAGGGACGAGCAGTACTTC.

This chain joins TRBV5-1 and TRBJ1-5, with D perhaps TRBD1 (6 bases). Germline V lookup: CDR1 SGHRS, CDR2 YFSETQ. The CDR3 spans 14 residues. V was trimmed by 3 bases and J by 8 bases, leaving 15 bases between them. In DNA, the CDR3 is TGCGCCAGCAGCTGGGGGTCAGGGGAGAAGCCCCAGCATTTT. This sequence encodes CASSWGSGEKPQHF.

This clone was counted only a few times. The chain has TRBV4-2 and TRBJ2-1, with a possible D match to TRBD2 (5 bases). From germline, CDR1 is LGHNA and CDR2 YNFKEQ. The CDR3 has 16 residues. V was pared by 8 bases and J by 0 bases, with 17 bases between. The DNA for the CDR3 is TGTGCCAGCGAAGAGGCGGGCTCTAGCTCCTACAATGAGCAGTTCTTC. Protein product: CASEEAGSSSYNEQFF.

The V and J genes are TRBV5-1 and TRBJ2-5; the match to TRBD2 covers 12 bases. The CDR3 length is 19 residues. Trimming at V came to 5 bases and at J to 1 base, leaving 15 bases not matched to a gene. The germline gives CDR1 SGHRS, CDR2 YFSETQ. This CDR3 reads CASRGALAGGPRAQETQYF. In DNA, the CDR3 is TGCGCCAGCAGGGGCGCTCTAGCGGGGGGGCCGCGGGCCCAAGAGACCCAGTACTTC.

A word on this clone: The same CDR3 is also encoded by other DNA sequences in this sample. V usage is TRBV5-4 and J usage is TRBJ1-2; D not certain. This CDR3 spans 14 amino acids. The germline CDR1 and CDR2 sequences are SGHNT and YYREEE (reference sequence). Trimming cost V 0 bases and J 2 bases, with 8 bases left between them. The CDR3 DNA sequence: TGTGCCAGCAGCTTGGGGCAACTCAACTATGGCTACACCTTC. Translating gives CASSLGQLNYGYTF.

The rearrangement uses TRBV27 and TRBJ2-7, with D uncertain. CDR3 length: 13 residues. Germline values: CDR1 MNHEY, CDR2 SMNVEV (reference sequence). Trimming stripped 0 bases from V and 5 bases from J, with 8 bases between. The CDR3 spells CASSLSGHDEQYF. CDR3 nucleotides: TGTGCCAGCAGTTTATCGGGTCACGACGAGCAGTACTTC.

The V and J genes are TRBV30 and TRBJ1-5; the match to TRBD1 covers 8 bases. The CDR3 length is 15 residues. The V and J ends lost 1 base and 7 bases, in that order; junction bases with no gene match: 9. The germline V gene has CDR1 GTSNPN and CDR2 SVGIG (reference sequence). CDR3 coding DNA: TGTGCCTGGAGTGGCTGGCAGGGGGCGATCCAGCCCCAGCATTTT. Translating it yields CAWSGWQGAIQPQHF.

The CDR3 coding sequence is TGCAGCGTGCAGGGACTCTCTGGAAACACCATATATTTT. Protein product: CSVQGLSGNTIYF. The rearrangement links TRBV29-1 to TRBJ1-3; D perhaps matches TRBD1 (5 bases). V shed 6 bases and J shed 0 bases, with 9 bases lying between them. Germline-derived CDR1 and CDR2 are SQVTM and ANQGSEA. The CDR3 covers 13 residues.

This clone was observed a handful of times. The chain employs TRBV23-1 and TRBJ2-7; 10 bases line up with TRBD1. TRBV23-1 is marked as an open reading frame, function uncertain. This CDR3 has 15 amino acids. V lost 7 bases and J lost 3; bases outside the gene matches: 9. The CDR3 sequence: CASIYIRDRGYEQYF. CDR3 coding DNA: TGCGCCAGCATTTATATCCGGGACAGGGGCTACGAGCAGTACTTC.

The chain links TRBV15 to TRBJ1-2; a possible D gene is TRBD1 (5 bases). The germline gives CDR1 LNHNV, CDR2 YYDKDF (reference sequence). The CDR3 length is 14 residues. With 9 bases removed from V and 2 bases from J, the gap between germline ends came to 16 bases. The CDR3 reads CATSAGTFNYGYTF. The CDR3 bases are TGTGCCACTTCTGCGGGGACCTTCAACTATGGCTACACCTTC.

The chain combines TRBV7-8 with TRBJ2-3; perhaps TRBD2 as D (6 bases). The CDR3 loop spans 19 amino acids. Germline loops: CDR1 SGHVS, CDR2 FQNEAQ. V shed 0 bases and J shed 0 bases, with 19 bases lying between them. The CDR3 DNA is TGTGCCAGCAGCTTAGCTGGGACTCATATACCCACTAGCACAGATACGCAGTATTTT. Amino acids: CASSLAGTHIPTSTDTQYF. Full variable domain (outside the CDR3, taken from reference TRBV7-8 and TRBJ2-3): GAGVSQSPRYKVAKRGQDVALRCDPISGHVSLFWYQQALGQGPEFLTYFQNEAQLDKSGLPSDRFFAERPEGSVSTLKIQRTQQEDSAVYLCASSLAGTHIPTSTDTQYFGPGTRLTVL.

The V and J genes are TRBV4-2 and TRBJ1-2; D gene uncertain. With 0 bases removed from V and 4 bases from J, the gap between germline ends came to 12 bases. The CDR3 has 15 residues. Germline values: CDR1 LGHNA, CDR2 YNFKEQ. CDR3 sequence reads: CASSQDLNTFYGYTF. The CDR3 bases are TGTGCCAGCAGCCAAGATTTAAACACCTTCTATGGCTACACCTTC.

This chain joins TRBV13 and TRBJ2-2, with D perhaps TRBD2 (5 bases). Trimming removed 2 bases from V and 7 bases from J, with 11 bases in between. The CDR3 has 14 residues. Germline values: CDR1 PRHDT, CDR2 FYEKMQ (reference sequence). The CDR3, as DNA: TGTGCCAGCAGCTTACAACTAGTCGGCGGGGAGCTGTTTTTT. Protein: CASSLQLVGGELFF. The full variable domain, with the rest looked up from reference TRBV13 and TRBJ2-2, is AAGVIQSPRHLIKEKRETATLKCYPIPRHDTVYWYQQGPGQDPQFLISFYEKMQSDKGSIPDRFSAQQFSDYHSELNMSSLELGDSALYFCASSLQLVGGELFFGEGSRLTVL.

The gene calls are TRBV12-5 and TRBJ2-1; 7 bases match TRBD1. Germline CDR1 reads LGHNT; CDR2 reads FRNRAP. J was trimmed by 3 bases and V by 0 bases; bases with no gene match: 2. This CDR3 has 15 residues. Here the CDR3 DNA reads TGTGCTAGTGGTTTGGTGGCAGGGGGCTACAATGAGCAGTTCTTC. It is translated as CASGLVAGGYNEQFF.

There are a few counts of this clone. This chain links TRBV7-9 with TRBJ2-5, with D possibly TRBD1 on 6 matching bases. Germline V gives CDR1 SEHNR, CDR2 FQNEAQ (reference sequence). V lost 3 bases and J lost 1, with 12 bases in between. The CDR3 consists of 15 residues. CDR3 residues: CASSFGRTAQETQYF. The CDR3 DNA reads as TGTGCCAGCAGCTTCGGGCGGACAGCCCAAGAGACCCAGTACTTC.

This clone has more than one count but fewer than ten. The chain couples TRBV4-2 to TRBJ2-1; a weak D match, TRBD1 (6 bases). CDR3 length: 16 residues. Trimming took off 4 bases at V and 6 bases at J, with 19 bases between the two ends. Germline loops: CDR1 LGHNA, CDR2 YNFKEQ. The CDR3, as DNA: TGTGCCAGCAGCCCCACCCCAGGGGTGCGTGGCAATGAGCAGTTCTTC. Its translation: CASSPTPGVRGNEQFF.

The chain couples TRBV19 to TRBJ2-2, with D perhaps TRBD2 (5 bases). The germline gives CDR1 LNHDA, CDR2 SQIVND (reference sequence). V dropped 3 bases and J dropped 0 bases, with 11 bases sitting between them. This CDR3 contains 16 residues. CDR3 sequence reads: CASSILSSSNTGELFF. CDR3 DNA sequence: TGTGCCAGTAGTATTCTGTCTAGCTCGAACACCGGGGAGCTGTTTTTT.

The genes are TRBV7-2 and TRBJ2-3; the D gene is possibly TRBD1 (6 bases). CDR3 length: 14 amino acids. V was shortened by 1 base and J by 5 bases, with 10 bases between the two germline ends. From germline, CDR1 is SGHTA and CDR2 FQGNSA. Written as DNA, the CDR3 is TGTGCCAGCAGCTTAGGACAGGCCGGAGATACGCAGTATTTT. Protein product: CASSLGQAGDTQYF.

This clone was recorded a few times. This chain joins TRBV10-3 and TRBJ2-7, with 9 positions matching TRBD2. With V trimmed by 7 bases and J by 7 bases, 2 bases remained unmatched. Germline loops: CDR1 ENHRY, CDR2 SYGVKD. This CDR3 contains 11 residues. DNA for the CDR3: TGTGCCATCATGCGGGGGGGAGAGCAGTACTTC. Translating gives CAIMRGGEQYF.

This chain joins TRBV4-2 and TRBJ1-2; no definite D call. The V end was cut by 0 bases, the J end by 2 bases, with 4 bases between. This CDR3 comprises 13 residues. CDR1 LGHNA and CDR2 YNFKEQ come from the germline V gene. The CDR3 here is CASSQDRNYGYTF. The CDR3 DNA follows: TGTGCCAGCAGCCAAGATAGGAACTATGGCTACACCTTC.

The V gene is TRBV16, the J gene TRBJ1-1; 11 bases agree with TRBD1. The V gene's germline CDR1 is KGHSY and CDR2 FQNENV. The CDR3 has 15 amino acids. V lost 3 bases and J lost 10; bases outside the gene matches: 10. CDR3 sequence: CASSHFRGQGVGAFF. The CDR3 coding sequence is TGTGCCAGCAGCCACTTCCGGGGACAGGGGGTTGGAGCTTTCTTT.

The table lists this clone with a few counts. This chain connects TRBV5-1 to TRBJ2-1, with TRBD1 identical over 9 bases. CDR3 length: 16 amino acids. CDR1 SGHRS and CDR2 YFSETQ come from the germline V gene. The J segment lost 2 bases and the V segment lost 4 bases, leaving 7 bases of the junction unmatched. The CDR3 reads CASSPGQGPTYNEQFF. CDR3 nucleotides: TGCGCCAGCAGCCCGGGACAGGGCCCAACCTACAATGAGCAGTTCTTC.

This clone was seen more than once but under ten times. The chain links TRBV29-1 to TRBJ2-1; D not certain. The germline V and J ends were trimmed by 6 bases and 0 bases, with 9 bases remaining between them. CDR1 and CDR2 (germline): SQVTM, ANQGSEA. The CDR3 extends over 13 amino acids. The CDR3 DNA is TGCAGCGTAGCGATTAGCTCCTACAATGAGCAGTTCTTC. Translating it yields CSVAISSYNEQFF.

This rearrangement joins TRBV7-2 to TRBJ1-4; 7 bases agree with TRBD1. Germline CDR1 is SGHTA and CDR2 is FQGNSA. J was trimmed by 4 bases and V by 5 bases; bases with no gene match: 4. This CDR3 contains 14 residues. The CDR3 DNA is TGTGCCAGCAGCAAGGGGGCGGGTAATGAAAAACTGTTTTTT. Its protein product is CASSKGAGNEKLFF.

V and J are TRBV11-1 and TRBJ2-6, with D unclear. Trimming removed 2 bases at V and 0 bases at J, with 14 bases between. Germline V gene data show CDR1 as SGHAT and CDR2 as FQDESV (reference sequence). The CDR3 contains 18 residues. The CDR3 sequence: CASSLLIGPPSGANVLTF. The CDR3 DNA reads TGTGCCAGCAGCTTATTAATAGGGCCCCCCTCTGGGGCCAACGTCCTGACTTTC.

In its sample, this clone was seen a few times. V is TRBV27 and J is TRBJ2-1; D possibly corresponds to TRBD2 (6 bases). The CDR3 runs 15 residues. Germline assignment: CDR1 MNHEY and CDR2 SMNVEV (reference sequence). The V gene lost 6 bases and the J gene lost 7 bases, with 19 bases spanning the gap. CDR3 residues: CASSSFAGWGNEQFF. The CDR3 bases are TGTGCCAGCAGCTCCTTCGCGGGATGGGGAAATGAGCAGTTCTTC.

This chain connects TRBV4-1 to TRBJ1-2; D might be TRBD1 (6 bases). The germline V gene has CDR1 MGHRA and CDR2 YSYEKL. This CDR3 spans 16 amino acids. V was shortened by 2 bases and J by 2 bases, with 15 bases between the two germline ends. CDR3 residues: CASSQPRRGPNYGYTF. The CDR3 nucleotides are TGCGCCAGCAGCCAACCTCGTCGGGGGCCCAACTATGGCTACACCTTC.

The chain recombines TRBV29-1 with TRBJ1-1; TRBD1 might be the D (5 bases). The CDR3 is made up of 11 amino acids. V was clipped by 2 bases and J by 11 bases, with 12 bases between them. The germline V gene has CDR1 SQVTM and CDR2 ANQGSEA. The CDR3 bases are TGCAGCGTTGAATGGGGGAGGGAGGCTTTCTTT. It yields the protein CSVEWGREAFF.